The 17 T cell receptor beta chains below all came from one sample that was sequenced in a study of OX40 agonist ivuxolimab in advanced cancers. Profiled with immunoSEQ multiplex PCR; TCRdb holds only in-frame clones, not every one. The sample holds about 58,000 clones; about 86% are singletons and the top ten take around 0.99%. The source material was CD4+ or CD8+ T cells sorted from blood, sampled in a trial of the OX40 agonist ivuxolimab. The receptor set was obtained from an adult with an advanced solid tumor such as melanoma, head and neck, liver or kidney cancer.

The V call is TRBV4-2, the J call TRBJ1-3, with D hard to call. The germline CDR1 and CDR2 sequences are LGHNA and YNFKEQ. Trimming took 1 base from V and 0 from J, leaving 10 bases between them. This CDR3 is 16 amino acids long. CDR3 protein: CASSQARQASGNTIYF. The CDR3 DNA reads TGTGCCAGCAGCCAAGCGCGACAAGCCTCTGGAAACACCATATATTTT.

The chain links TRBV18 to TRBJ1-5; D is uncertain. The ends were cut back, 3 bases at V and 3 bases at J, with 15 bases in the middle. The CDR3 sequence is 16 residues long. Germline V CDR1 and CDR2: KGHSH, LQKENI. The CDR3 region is CASSPAAPGTNQPQHF. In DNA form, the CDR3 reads TGTGCCAGCTCACCGGCGGCACCGGGTACCAATCAGCCCCAGCATTTT. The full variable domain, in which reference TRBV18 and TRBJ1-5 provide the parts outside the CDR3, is NAGVMQNPRHLVRRRGQEARLRCSPMKGHSHVYWYRQLPEEGLKFMVYLQKENIIDESGMPKERFSAEFPKEGPSILRIQQVVRGDSAAYFCASSPAAPGTNQPQHFGDGTRLSIL.

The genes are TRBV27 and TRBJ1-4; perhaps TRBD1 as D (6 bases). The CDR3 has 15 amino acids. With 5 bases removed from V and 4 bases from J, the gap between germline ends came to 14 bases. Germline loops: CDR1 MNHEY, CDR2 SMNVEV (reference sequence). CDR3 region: CASSTRTDLNEKLFF. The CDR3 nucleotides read TGTGCCAGCAGTACGCGGACAGACCTTAATGAAAAACTGTTTTTT.

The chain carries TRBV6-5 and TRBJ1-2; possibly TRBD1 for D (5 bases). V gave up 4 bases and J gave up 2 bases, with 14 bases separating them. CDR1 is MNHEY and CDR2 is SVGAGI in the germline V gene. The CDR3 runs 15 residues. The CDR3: CASSSPGLLNYGYTF. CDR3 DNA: TGTGCCAGCAGTTCTCCGGGACTCCTGAACTATGGCTACACCTTC.

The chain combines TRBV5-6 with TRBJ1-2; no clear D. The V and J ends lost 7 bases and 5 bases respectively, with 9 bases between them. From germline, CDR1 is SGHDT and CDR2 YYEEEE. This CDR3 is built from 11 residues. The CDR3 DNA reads TGTGCCAGCGCCTCGGGTTATGGCTACACCTTC. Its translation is CASASGYGYTF.

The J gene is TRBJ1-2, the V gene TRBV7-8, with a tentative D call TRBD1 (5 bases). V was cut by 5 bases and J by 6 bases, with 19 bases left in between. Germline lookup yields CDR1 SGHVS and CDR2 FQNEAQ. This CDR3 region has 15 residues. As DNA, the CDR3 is TGTGCCAGCAGCGTACACGGGACTTCCCGGGATGGCTACACCTTC. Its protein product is CASSVHGTSRDGYTF.

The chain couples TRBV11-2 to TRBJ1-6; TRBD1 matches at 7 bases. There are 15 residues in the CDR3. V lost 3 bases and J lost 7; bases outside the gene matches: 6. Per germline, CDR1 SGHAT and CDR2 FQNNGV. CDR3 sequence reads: CASSFHRDRNSPLHF. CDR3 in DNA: TGTGCCAGCAGCTTTCACCGGGACAGAAATTCACCCCTCCACTTT.

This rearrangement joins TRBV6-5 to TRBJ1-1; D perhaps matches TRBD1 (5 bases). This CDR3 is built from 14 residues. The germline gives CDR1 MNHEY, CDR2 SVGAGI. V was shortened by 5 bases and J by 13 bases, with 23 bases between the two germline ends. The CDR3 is CASSDIGQGRVVFF. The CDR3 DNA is TGTGCCAGCAGTGATATCGGGCAGGGTAGAGTGGTTTTCTTT.

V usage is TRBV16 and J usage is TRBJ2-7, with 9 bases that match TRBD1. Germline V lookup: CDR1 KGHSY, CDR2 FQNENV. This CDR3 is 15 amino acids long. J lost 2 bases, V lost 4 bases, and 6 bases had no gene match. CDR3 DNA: TGTGCCAGCAGCCCGGGGACAGGGAGTCCCTACGAGCAGTACTTC. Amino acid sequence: CASSPGTGSPYEQYF.

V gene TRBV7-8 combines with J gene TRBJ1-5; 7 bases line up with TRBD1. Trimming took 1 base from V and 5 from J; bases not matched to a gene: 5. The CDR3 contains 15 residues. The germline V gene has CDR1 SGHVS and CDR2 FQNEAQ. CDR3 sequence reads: CASSLGQGVHQPQHF. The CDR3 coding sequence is TGTGCCAGCAGCTTAGGACAGGGAGTTCATCAGCCCCAGCATTTT.

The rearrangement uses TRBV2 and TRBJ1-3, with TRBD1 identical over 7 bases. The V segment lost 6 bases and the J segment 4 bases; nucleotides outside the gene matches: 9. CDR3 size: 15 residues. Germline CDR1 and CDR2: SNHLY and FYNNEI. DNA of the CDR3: TGTGCCAGCAGGGAAAGACAGGGATCGGGAAACACCATATATTTT. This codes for CASRERQGSGNTIYF. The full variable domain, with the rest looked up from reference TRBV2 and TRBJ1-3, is EPEVTQTPSHQVTQMGQEVILRCVPISNHLYFYWYRQILGQKVEFLVSFYNNEISEKSEIFDDQFSVERPDGSNFTLKIRSTKLEDSAMYFCASRERQGSGNTIYFGEGSWLTVV.

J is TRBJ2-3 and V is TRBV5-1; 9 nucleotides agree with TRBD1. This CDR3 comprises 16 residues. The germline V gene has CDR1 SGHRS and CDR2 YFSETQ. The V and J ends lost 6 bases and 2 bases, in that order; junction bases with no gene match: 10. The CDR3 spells CASKLTTGGATDTQYF. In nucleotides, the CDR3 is TGCGCCAGCAAGCTTACGACAGGGGGGGCCACAGATACGCAGTATTTT.

The CDR3 DNA sequence: TGTGCCAGCTCACTACGACACGGTGGCACAGATACGCAGTATTTT. Its translation: CASSLRHGGTDTQYF. The chain has TRBV18 and TRBJ2-3; no reliable D call. Germline CDR1 is KGHSH and CDR2 is LQKENI. The V end was cut by 4 bases, the J end by 1 base, with 12 bases between. The CDR3 covers 15 residues.

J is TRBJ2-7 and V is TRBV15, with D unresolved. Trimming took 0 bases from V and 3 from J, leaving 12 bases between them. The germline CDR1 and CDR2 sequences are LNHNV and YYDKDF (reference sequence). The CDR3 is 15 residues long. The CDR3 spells CATSRDPNGRYEQYF. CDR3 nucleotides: TGTGCCACCAGCAGAGATCCGAACGGTCGCTACGAGCAGTACTTC.

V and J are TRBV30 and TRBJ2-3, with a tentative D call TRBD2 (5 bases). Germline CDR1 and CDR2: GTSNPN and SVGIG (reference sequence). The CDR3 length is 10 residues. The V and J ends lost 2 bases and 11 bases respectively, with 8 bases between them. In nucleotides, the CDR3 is TGTGCCTGGAGTCGGACTTTGCAGTATTTT. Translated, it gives CAWSRTLQYF.

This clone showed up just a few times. In DNA form, the CDR3 reads TGTGCCAGCTCACCCCGTCAGGCCCCGACAGGCCACACTGAAGCTTTCTTT. Translation: CASSPRQAPTGHTEAFF. The chain joins TRBV18 to TRBJ1-1; perhaps TRBD1 as D (6 bases). V lost 3 bases and J lost 3, with 20 bases in between. The germline V gene has CDR1 KGHSH and CDR2 LQKENI. This CDR3 has 17 amino acids.

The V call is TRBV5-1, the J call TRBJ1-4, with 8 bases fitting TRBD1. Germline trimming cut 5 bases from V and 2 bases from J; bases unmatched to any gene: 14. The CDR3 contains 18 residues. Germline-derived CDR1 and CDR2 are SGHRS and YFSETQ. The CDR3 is CASSTDRGGGGTNEKLFF. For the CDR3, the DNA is TGCGCCAGCAGTACAGACAGGGGAGGAGGAGGGACTAATGAAAAACTGTTTTTT.